Listed below are T cell receptor beta chains from one sample, sequenced in a study of T cell repertoires in cytomegalovirus infection. These receptors have no known antigen. TCRdb re-analysed the reads in MiXCR, keeping a single row per CDR3 protein. The sample includes 100,000 to 150,000 distinct CDR3 sequences, approximately 30% seen only once; the top ten take roughly 58%. Sequencing was performed on CD8+ T cells from cultured PBMCs, taken from culture after CMV antigen stimulation. The receptors were gathered from a human donor in good health (CMV status not recorded). Some clones in this sample may be carry-over from other donors' samples. Both conserved end residues are trimmed from each CDR3. The order of the fields is CDR3 length, J gene, V gene, CDR3 protein.

CDR3 length: 12
J gene: TRBJ2-1
V gene: TRBV9
CDR3 protein: ASSPGTNYNEQF

CDR3 length: 10
J gene: TRBJ2-7
V gene: TRBV20-1
CDR3 protein: SASTGGYEQY

CDR3 length: 16
J gene: TRBJ1-4
V gene: TRBV6-6
CDR3 protein: ASSSGQVIPAVNEKLF

CDR3 length: 12
J gene: TRBJ2-7
V gene: TRBV11-1
CDR3 protein: ASSLAKGPYEQY

CDR3 length: 13
J gene: TRBJ2-3
V gene: TRBV7-2
CDR3 protein: ASSFDSGGTDTQY

CDR3 length: 15
J gene: TRBJ1-2
V gene: TRBV10-3
CDR3 protein: AISDPTKTGGTSGYT

CDR3 length: 13
J gene: TRBJ2-7
V gene: TRBV6-6
CDR3 protein: ASSQTGRNTYEQY

CDR3 length: 11
J gene: TRBJ1-1
V gene: TRBV10-3
CDR3 protein: AISVGMNTEAF

CDR3 length: 15
J gene: TRBJ2-1
V gene: TRBV9
CDR3 protein: ASSVGPSGDSYNEQF

CDR3 length: 12
J gene: TRBJ2-7
V gene: TRBV12-3/TRBV12-4
CDR3 protein: ASSLSRETYEQY

CDR3 length: 13
J gene: TRBJ2-1
V gene: TRBV11-1
CDR3 protein: ASTSGTGVYNEQF

CDR3 length: 12
J gene: TRBJ2-4
V gene: TRBV19
CDR3 protein: ASSIGSRVNIQY

CDR3 length: 10
J gene: TRBJ1-6
V gene: TRBV7-2
CDR3 protein: ASSTGHPPLH

CDR3 length: 16
J gene: TRBJ2-2
V gene: TRBV7-6
CDR3 protein: ASSLELPTGFNTGELF

CDR3 length: 14
J gene: TRBJ1-5
V gene: TRBV6-1
CDR3 protein: ASSEARIMSNQPQH

CDR3 length: 14
J gene: TRBJ1-6
V gene: TRBV15
CDR3 protein: ATSRDRGHYNSPLH

CDR3 length: 12
J gene: TRBJ1-1
V gene: TRBV5-1
CDR3 protein: ASSLQGDNTEAF

CDR3 length: 10
J gene: TRBJ1-1
V gene: TRBV6-5
CDR3 protein: ASTLGSTEAF

CDR3 length: 14
J gene: TRBJ1-2
V gene: TRBV27
CDR3 protein: ASSPSTTGVSYGYT

CDR3 length: 11
J gene: TRBJ1-2
V gene: TRBV6-1
CDR3 protein: ASSSPTGQGYT

CDR3 length: 14
J gene: TRBJ2-5
V gene: TRBV3-1
CDR3 protein: ASSTSEASYQETQY

CDR3 length: 12
J gene: TRBJ1-6
V gene: TRBV7-9
CDR3 protein: ASSRDRYNSPLH

CDR3 length: 11
J gene: TRBJ2-7
V gene: TRBV7-8
CDR3 protein: ASSLVRANEQY

CDR3 length: 11
J gene: TRBJ2-7
V gene: TRBV6-6
CDR3 protein: AIRGRGAYEQY

CDR3 length: 16
J gene: TRBJ2-7
V gene: TRBV7-9
CDR3 protein: ASSLGWFPGQGTYEQY

CDR3 length: 12
J gene: TRBJ2-2
V gene: TRBV27
CDR3 protein: ASSLAGGTGELF

CDR3 length: 13
J gene: TRBJ2-1
V gene: TRBV6-4
CDR3 protein: ASSPTLTGGNEQF

CDR3 length: 15
J gene: TRBJ1-1
V gene: TRBV18
CDR3 protein: ASSRAVRGGGHTEAF

CDR3 length: 13
J gene: TRBJ2-7
V gene: TRBV18
CDR3 protein: ASSPRARSSYEQY

CDR3 length: 13
J gene: TRBJ2-3
V gene: TRBV24-1
CDR3 protein: ATSDSGDATDTQY

CDR3 length: 13
J gene: TRBJ2-3
V gene: TRBV11-1
CDR3 protein: ASSLGGRGTDTQY

CDR3 length: 13
J gene: TRBJ1-5
V gene: TRBV20-1
CDR3 protein: SARVTGLINQPQH

CDR3 length: 18
J gene: TRBJ2-3
V gene: TRBV19
CDR3 protein: ASSIAPTPDSSGSTDTQY

CDR3 length: 13
J gene: TRBJ2-1
V gene: TRBV7-2
CDR3 protein: ASSWGAGDYNEQF

CDR3 length: 11
J gene: TRBJ2-5
V gene: TRBV7-8
CDR3 protein: ASSFRGPETQY

CDR3 length: 14
J gene: TRBJ2-3
V gene: TRBV28
CDR3 protein: ASSFLPSGGTDTQY

CDR3 length: 12
J gene: TRBJ2-7
V gene: TRBV28
CDR3 protein: ASSPKTFSYEQY

CDR3 length: 12
J gene: TRBJ1-1
V gene: TRBV12-3/TRBV12-4
CDR3 protein: ANSPQELRAEAF

CDR3 length: 15
J gene: TRBJ1-1
V gene: TRBV7-4
CDR3 protein: ASSIGQGRDWNTEAF

CDR3 length: 11
J gene: TRBJ2-7
V gene: TRBV5-1
CDR3 protein: ASSLEGIHEQY

CDR3 length: 12
J gene: TRBJ2-2
V gene: TRBV4-1
CDR3 protein: ASSQPTATGELF

CDR3 length: 13
J gene: TRBJ1-2
V gene: TRBV7-9
CDR3 protein: ASSPRRNPYYGYT

CDR3 length: 15
J gene: TRBJ1-4
V gene: TRBV7-9
CDR3 protein: ASSLYIDSATNEKLF

CDR3 length: 11
J gene: TRBJ2-7
V gene: TRBV7-9
CDR3 protein: ASSSGYTYEQY

CDR3 length: 13
J gene: TRBJ2-7
V gene: TRBV12-3/TRBV12-4
CDR3 protein: ASSLHGTSFGEQY

CDR3 length: 14
J gene: TRBJ1-6
V gene: TRBV2
CDR3 protein: ASMNLGHSYNSPLH

CDR3 length: 12
J gene: TRBJ1-1
V gene: TRBV7-6
CDR3 protein: ASSLGNLNTEAF

CDR3 length: 17
J gene: TRBJ2-2
V gene: TRBV7-1
CDR3 protein: ASRPPLISRAGGSGELF

CDR3 length: 15
J gene: TRBJ2-2
V gene: TRBV7-6
CDR3 protein: ASSLGPGTGNTGELL

CDR3 length: 18
J gene: TRBJ2-1
V gene: TRBV12-3/TRBV12-4
CDR3 protein: ASSLGQLGPTLLPRNEQF

CDR3 length: 14
J gene: TRBJ2-1
V gene: TRBV6-6
CDR3 protein: ASSQPSGGRYNEQF

CDR3 length: 12
J gene: TRBJ1-2
V gene: TRBV6-1
CDR3 protein: ASRGQISNYGYT

CDR3 length: 13
J gene: TRBJ2-7
V gene: TRBV7-2
CDR3 protein: ASSLEGLGSYEQY

CDR3 length: 11
J gene: TRBJ1-2
V gene: TRBV6-5
CDR3 protein: ASSYSSLDGYT

CDR3 length: 16
J gene: TRBJ2-1
V gene: TRBV4-1
CDR3 protein: ASSQDGTGGAEGDEQF